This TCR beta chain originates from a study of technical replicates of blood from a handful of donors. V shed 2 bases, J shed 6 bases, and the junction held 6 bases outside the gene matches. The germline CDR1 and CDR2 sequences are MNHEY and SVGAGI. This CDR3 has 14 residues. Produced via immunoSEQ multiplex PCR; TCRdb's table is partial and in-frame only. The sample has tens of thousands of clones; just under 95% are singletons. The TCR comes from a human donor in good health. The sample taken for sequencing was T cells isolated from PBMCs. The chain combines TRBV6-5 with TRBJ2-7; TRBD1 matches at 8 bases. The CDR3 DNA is TGTGCCAGCAGTTACCTGGGACAGGTAGCCGAGCAGTACTTC. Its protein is CASSYLGQVAEQYF.